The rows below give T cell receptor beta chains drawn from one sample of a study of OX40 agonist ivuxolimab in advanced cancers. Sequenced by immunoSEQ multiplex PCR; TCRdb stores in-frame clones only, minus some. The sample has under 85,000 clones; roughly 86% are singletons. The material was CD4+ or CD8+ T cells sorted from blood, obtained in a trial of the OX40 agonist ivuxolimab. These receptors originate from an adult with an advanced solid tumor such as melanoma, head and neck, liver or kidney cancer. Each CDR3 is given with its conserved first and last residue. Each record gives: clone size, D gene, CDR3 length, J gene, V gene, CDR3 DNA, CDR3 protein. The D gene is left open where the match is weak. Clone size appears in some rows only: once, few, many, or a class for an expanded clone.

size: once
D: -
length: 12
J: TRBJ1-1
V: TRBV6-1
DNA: TGTGCCAGCAGTGCCAGGGTTTGGGAAGCTTTCTTT
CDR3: CASSARVWEAFF

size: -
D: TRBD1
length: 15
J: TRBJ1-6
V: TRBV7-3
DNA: TGTGCCAGCAGCTTATGGACAGGGGCGATTTCACCCCTCCACTTT
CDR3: CASSLWTGAISPLHF

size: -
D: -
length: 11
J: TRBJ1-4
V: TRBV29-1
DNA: TGCAGCATCGACAGCAATGAAAAACTGTTTTTT
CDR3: CSIDSNEKLFF

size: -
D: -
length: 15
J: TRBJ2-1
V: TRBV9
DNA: TGTGCCAGCAGCGTGGGGCGGGCACCTAACAATGAGCAGTTCTTC
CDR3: CASSVGRAPNNEQFF

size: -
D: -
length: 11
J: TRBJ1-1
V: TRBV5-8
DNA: TGTGCCAGCCGTGGCTACACTGAAGCTTTCTTT
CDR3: CASRGYTEAFF

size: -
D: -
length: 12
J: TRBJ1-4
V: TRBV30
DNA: TGTGCCTGGAAAAAAAGCGTAGAAAAACTGTTTTTT
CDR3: CAWKKSVEKLFF

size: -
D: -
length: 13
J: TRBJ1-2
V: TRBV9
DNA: TGTGCCAGCAGCACACAGGGAGCATATGGCTACACCTTC
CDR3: CASSTQGAYGYTF

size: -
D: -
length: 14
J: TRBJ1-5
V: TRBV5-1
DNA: TGCGCCAGCAGCTTGGGGGCAAGCAATCAGCCCCAGCATTTT
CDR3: CASSLGASNQPQHF

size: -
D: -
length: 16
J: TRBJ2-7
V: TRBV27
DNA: TGTGCCAGCGGGTCGCGGACAGTTTCCTTTTCCTACGAGCAGTACTTC
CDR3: CASGSRTVSFSYEQYF

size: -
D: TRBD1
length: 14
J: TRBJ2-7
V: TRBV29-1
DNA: TGCAGCGTTGTGGACCCTGACAGGGTCTACGAGCAGTACTTC
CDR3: CSVVDPDRVYEQYF

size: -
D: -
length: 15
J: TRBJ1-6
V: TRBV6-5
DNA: TGTGCCAGCAGTTTGTTAAGCTCCTATAATTCACCCCTCCACTTT
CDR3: CASSLLSSYNSPLHF

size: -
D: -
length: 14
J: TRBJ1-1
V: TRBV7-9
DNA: TGTGCCAGCAGCCCCCTAGGTACGGGCACTGAAGCTTTCTTT
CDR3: CASSPLGTGTEAFF

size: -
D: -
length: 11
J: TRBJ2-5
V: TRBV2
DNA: TGTGCCAGCAGGACAGGAGAGACCCAGTACTTC
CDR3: CASRTGETQYF

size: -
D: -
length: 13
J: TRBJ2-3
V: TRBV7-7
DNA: TGTGCCAGCAGCTCAAGGGGCGGTGATACGCAGTATTTT
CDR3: CASSSRGGDTQYF

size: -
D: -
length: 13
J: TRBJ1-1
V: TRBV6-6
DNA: TGTGCCAGCAGTTACTTCGGGTCGTCTGAAGCTTTCTTT
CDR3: CASSYFGSSEAFF

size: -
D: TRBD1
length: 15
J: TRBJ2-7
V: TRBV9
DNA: TGTGCCAGCAGCACCAACCGGGACAGCGCCTACGAGCAGTACTTC
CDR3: CASSTNRDSAYEQYF

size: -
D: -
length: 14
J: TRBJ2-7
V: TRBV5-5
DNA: TGTGCCAGCAGCGAGGTAGCGGTCTCCTACGAGCAGTACTTC
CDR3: CASSEVAVSYEQYF

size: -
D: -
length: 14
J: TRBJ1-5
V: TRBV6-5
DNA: TGTGCCAGCAGTGGACTTTTCACTGATCAGCCCCAGCATTTT
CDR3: CASSGLFTDQPQHF

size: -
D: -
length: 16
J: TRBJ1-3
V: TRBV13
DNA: TGTGCCAGCAGCTTAGTCGGGGAAAGCTCTGGAAACACCATATATTTT
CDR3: CASSLVGESSGNTIYF

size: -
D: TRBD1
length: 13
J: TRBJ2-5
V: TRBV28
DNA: TGTGCCAGCTCGGCAGGGGGCCAAGAGACCCAGTACTTC
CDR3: CASSAGGQETQYF

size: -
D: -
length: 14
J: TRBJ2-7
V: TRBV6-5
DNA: TGTGCCAGCAGTGAAGTCCCCCGGAGGAACGAGCAGTACTTC
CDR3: CASSEVPRRNEQYF

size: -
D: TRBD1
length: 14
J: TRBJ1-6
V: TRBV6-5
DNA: TGTGCCAGCCTACCCGGGACAGGGGTTTCACCCCTCCACTTT
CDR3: CASLPGTGVSPLHF

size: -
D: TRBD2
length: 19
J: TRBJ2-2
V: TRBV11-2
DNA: TGTGCCAGCAGCCAATCCATTTTTAGCGGGAGGGCCTACACCGGGGAGCTGTTTTTT
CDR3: CASSQSIFSGRAYTGELFF

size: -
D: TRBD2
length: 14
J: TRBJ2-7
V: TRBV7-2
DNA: TGTGCCAGCAGCTTAGGCGGGACTACCTACGAGCAGTACTTC
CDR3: CASSLGGTTYEQYF

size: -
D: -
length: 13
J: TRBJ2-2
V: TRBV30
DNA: TGTGCCTGGAGTGGGGACTCTTCCGGGGAGCTGTTTTTT
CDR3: CAWSGDSSGELFF

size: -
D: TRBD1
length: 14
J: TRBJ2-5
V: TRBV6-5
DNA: TGTGCCAGCAGACGGGGACAGATCTCAGAGACCCAGTACTTC
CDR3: CASRRGQISETQYF

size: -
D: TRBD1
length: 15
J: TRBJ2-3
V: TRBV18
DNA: TGTGCCAGCTCACCACCCGGGACAGGGGCAGATACGCAGTATTTT
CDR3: CASSPPGTGADTQYF

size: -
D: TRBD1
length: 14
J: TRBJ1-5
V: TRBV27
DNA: TGTGCCAGCAGTTTGGGGACAGGGGACTGGCCCCAGCATTTT
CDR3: CASSLGTGDWPQHF

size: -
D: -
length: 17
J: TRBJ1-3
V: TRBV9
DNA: TGTGCCAGCAGCGCATCGCCTTGGGAAGGCTCGGTTAACACCATATATTTT
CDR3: CASSASPWEGSVNTIYF

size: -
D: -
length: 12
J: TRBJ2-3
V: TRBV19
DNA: TGTGCCAGTAGACAGGACACAGATACGCAGTATTTT
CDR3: CASRQDTDTQYF

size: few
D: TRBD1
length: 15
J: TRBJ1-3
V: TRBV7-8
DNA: TGTGCCAGCAGCCGATATGACGGGACAGCGAACACCATATATTTT
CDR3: CASSRYDGTANTIYF

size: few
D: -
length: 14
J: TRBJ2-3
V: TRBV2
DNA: TGTGCCAGCAGTGAAAATAGGGACACAGATACGCAGTATTTT
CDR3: CASSENRDTDTQYF

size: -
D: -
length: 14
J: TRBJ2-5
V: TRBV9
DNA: TGTGCCAGCGGGACAACAGTATTCGCAGAGACCCAGTACTTC
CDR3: CASGTTVFAETQYF

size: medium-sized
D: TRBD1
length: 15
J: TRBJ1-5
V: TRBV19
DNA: TGTGCCAGTACCTTGGACAGGGGGAGTAATCAGCCCCAGCATTTT
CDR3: CASTLDRGSNQPQHF

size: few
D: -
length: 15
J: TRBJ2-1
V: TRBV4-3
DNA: TGCGCCAGCAGCCAAGATCCCTTACAGAACAATGAGCAGTTCTTC
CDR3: CASSQDPLQNNEQFF

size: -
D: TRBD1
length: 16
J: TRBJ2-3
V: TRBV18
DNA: TGTGCCAGCTCACCACTGACAGGGGCCGCTACAGATACGCAGTATTTT
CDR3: CASSPLTGAATDTQYF

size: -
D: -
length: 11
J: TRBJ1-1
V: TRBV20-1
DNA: TGCAGTGCCCCTCAGCGGACTGAAGCTTTCTTT
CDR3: CSAPQRTEAFF